The rows below give T cell receptor beta chains drawn from one sample of a study of Graves' ophthalmopathy and Graves' hyperthyroidism. TCRdb reprocessed the multiplex PCR reads via MiXCR and lists one record per CDR3 protein. Of about 660,000 distinct CDR3 sequences listed, roughly two fifths were seen once; the top ten hold over 2.5%. The specimen was peripheral blood. The receptor source for this set is an adult man with Graves' ophthalmopathy. Both conserved end residues are part of each CDR3. Fields, in order: V gene, clone size, J gene, D gene, CDR3 protein, CDR3 DNA. The D gene is left open where the match is weak. The size field is filled for only some rows; it gives once, few, many or a size class.

>TRBV7-2|many|TRBJ2-5|.
CASSWRAGQETQYF
TGTGCCAGCAGCTGGCGGGCAGGGCAAGAGACCCAGTACTTC
>TRBV29-1|.|TRBJ2-5|TRBD1
CSVGQGGGETQYF
TGCAGCGTCGGACAGGGGGGAGGAGAGACCCAGTACTTC
>TRBV5-1|many|TRBJ1-2|.
CASSEEYPGSYGYTF
TGCGCCAGCAGCGAGGAATACCCCGGGAGCTATGGCTACACCTTC
>TRBV11-3|.|TRBJ2-5|TRBD2
CASSTPLGLAGGQETQYF
TGTGCCAGCAGTACACCGCTTGGACTAGCGGGAGGGCAAGAGACCCAGTACTTC
>TRBV4-3|few|TRBJ2-6|TRBD2
CASSQERGAGGSGANVLTF
TGCGCCAGCAGCCAAGAAAGAGGTGCGGGGGGGTCTGGGGCCAACGTCCTGACTTTC
>TRBV2|many|TRBJ1-1|TRBD1
CASTGGLRRTEAFF
TGTGCCAGCACAGGGGGTCTGAGGCGCACTGAAGCTTTCTTT
>TRBV5-1|many|TRBJ2-2|.
CASRGESELFF
TGCGCCAGCCGTGGGGAGTCGGAGCTGTTTTTT
>TRBV5-6|many|TRBJ2-5|.
CASSFRFQETQYF
TGTGCCAGCAGCTTCCGTTTTCAAGAGACCCAGTACTTC
>TRBV19|few|TRBJ2-1|.
CASSSRRYPYNEQFF
TGTGCCAGTAGTAGTAGACGGTACCCCTACAATGAGCAGTTCTTC
>TRBV19|.|TRBJ2-5|.
CASSTSGPYF
TGTGCCAGTAGTACCTCCGGGCCCTACTTC
>TRBV7-2|.|TRBJ1-6|.
CASSPGGRALHF
TGTGCCAGCAGCCCGGGCGGGAGAGCCCTCCACTTT
>TRBV20-1|many|TRBJ1-3|.
CSARALSGTGLNF
TGCAGTGCTAGAGCCCTGTCGGGGACTGGCCTCAATTTT
>TRBV9|many|TRBJ2-5|.
CASSVGRGSAQETQYF
TGTGCCAGCAGCGTAGGAAGAGGGTCTGCCCAAGAGACCCAGTACTTC
>TRBV6-5|.|TRBJ2-7|TRBD1
CASSYDRDRAYEQYF
TGTGCCAGCAGTTACGACCGGGACAGGGCCTACGAGCAGTACTTC
>TRBV29-1|.|TRBJ1-1|.
CSVVPRPSSEAFF
TGCAGCGTTGTACCCCGACCGTCCTCTGAAGCTTTCTTT
>TRBV7-3|.|TRBJ2-2|TRBD2
CASSQGRTSGVTGELFF
TGCGCCAGCAGCCAAGGGAGGACTAGCGGGGTTACCGGGGAGCTGTTTTTT
>TRBV29-1|many|TRBJ1-4|.
CSVWGRDYEKLFF
TGCAGCGTGTGGGGCAGGGACTATGAAAAACTGTTTTTT
>TRBV7-9|few|TRBJ2-6|TRBD2
CASNRRGTYVLTF
TGTGCCAGCAACAGGCGGGGGACCTACGTCCTGACTTTC
>TRBV29-1|many|TRBJ2-7|.
CSSRDNYEQYF
TGCAGCTCCAGGGACAACTACGAGCAGTACTTC
>TRBV25-1|many|TRBJ1-6|TRBD1
CASSDGVGTGGIFAYNSPLHF
TGTGCCAGCAGTGACGGGGTTGGGACAGGGGGCATTTTCGCCTATAATTCACCCCTCCACTTT
>TRBV15|many|TRBJ2-7|.
CATSSPRLMYEQYF
TGTGCCACCAGCAGTCCCCGATTGATGTACGAGCAGTACTTC
>TRBV2|.|TRBJ1-6|.
CASSETSGTALHF
TGTGCCAGCAGTGAGACTAGCGGGACTGCCCTCCACTTT
>TRBV25-1|.|TRBJ2-3|TRBD1
CASSFGQGPADTQYF
TGTGCCAGCAGCTTTGGACAGGGGCCAGCAGATACGCAGTATTTT
>TRBV10-3|.|TRBJ1-6|.
CASPGPAPDNSPLHF
TGTGCCAGCCCAGGTCCCGCACCTGATAATTCACCCCTCCACTTT
>TRBV7-8|many|TRBJ2-7|.
CASSLVAGSNSYEQYF
TGTGCCAGCAGCTTAGTGGCAGGGTCTAACTCCTACGAGCAGTACTTC
>TRBV20-1|.|TRBJ1-2|.
CSASGGGYGYTF
TGCAGTGCTAGTGGGGGGGGCTATGGCTACACCTTC
>TRBV19|few|TRBJ2-5|TRBD2
CASKVELAGEETQYF
TGTGCCAGTAAGGTGGAACTAGCGGGAGAGGAGACCCAGTACTTC
>TRBV6-1|.|TRBJ1-2|.
CASGFGLYGYTF
TGTGCCAGCGGGTTCGGTCTCTATGGCTACACCTTC
>TRBV25-1|.|TRBJ1-5|.
CASSFGQGAEPQHF
TGTGCCAGCAGCTTCGGGCAGGGCGCGGAGCCCCAGCATTTT
>TRBV19|.|TRBJ1-2|.
CASSIGGGYPLNGYTF
TGTGCCAGTAGTATAGGTGGGGGGTACCCGTTAAATGGCTACACCTTC
>TRBV6-1|.|TRBJ1-2|.
CAGSDNYGYTF
TGTGCCGGCTCAGACAACTATGGCTACACCTTC
>TRBV7-3|few|TRBJ2-2|.
CASSSTGFGELFF
TGTGCCAGCAGCTCCACAGGGTTCGGGGAGCTGTTTTTT
>TRBV25-1|.|TRBJ1-2|.
CASMDSANYGYTF
TGTGCCAGCATGGACAGCGCAAACTATGGCTACACCTTC
>TRBV20-1|many|TRBJ2-7|.
CSASWGAHEQYF
TGCAGTGCTAGCTGGGGAGCCCACGAGCAGTACTTC
>TRBV6-5|.|TRBJ2-7|.
CASSYRGNEQYF
TGTGCCAGCAGTTACAGAGGGAACGAGCAGTACTTC
>TRBV12-3/TRBV12-4|many|TRBJ1-2|.
CASSSRVYGYTF
TGTGCCAGCAGTTCTAGAGTATATGGCTACACCTTC
>TRBV2|few|TRBJ1-4|.
CASSEYEKLFF
TGTGCCAGCAGTGAATATGAAAAACTGTTTTTT
>TRBV29-1|.|TRBJ1-2|.
CSVTGGYTF
TGCAGCGTTACGGGGGGCTACACCTTC
>TRBV5-1|.|TRBJ2-7|.
CASSLRQAPNTGELYF
TGCGCCAGCAGCTTACGCCAGGCCCCGAACACCGGGGAGCTGTACTTC
>TRBV20-1|few|TRBJ2-6|TRBD1
CSARGYLGDDRASGANVLTF
TGCAGTGCTAGAGGTTATTTGGGAGACGACAGGGCGTCTGGGGCCAACGTCCTGACTTTC